The rows below give T cell receptor beta chains drawn from one sample of a study of shared clonotypes between healthy human individuals. TCRdb's table, derived via immunoSEQ multiplex PCR, lists solely in-frame clones and lacks some. The table includes 2 million to 2.5 million clones, about nine tenths detected once. Material for sequencing was naive CD4+ T cells from PBMCs. These receptors originate from a man between 18 and 29 years old in good health. Some clones in this sample may be carry-over from other donors' samples. The CDR3 runs from the conserved cysteine through the conserved F or W. Fields, in order: clone size, J gene, V gene, D gene, CDR3 protein, CDR3 DNA. A D gene is named only where the DNA matches it firmly. Size is omitted from some rows. Given values are once, few, many or a class for expanded clones.

size: .
J: TRBJ1-5
V: TRBV6-5
D: .
CDR3: CASSYNRDQPQHF
DNA: TGTGCCAGCAGTTACAACAGGGATCAGCCCCAGCATTTT

size: .
J: TRBJ2-1
V: TRBV5-4
D: .
CDR3: CASSLELGRIDNEQFF
DNA: TGTGCCAGCAGCTTGGAACTAGGGCGAATCGACAATGAGCAGTTCTTC

size: once
J: TRBJ1-4
V: TRBV27
D: .
CDR3: CASSPWTPNPLKEKLFF
DNA: TGTGCCAGCAGTCCCTGGACACCGAACCCCCTGAAGGAAAAACTGTTTTTT

size: .
J: TRBJ1-1
V: TRBV10-3
D: TRBD1
CDR3: CATGGRGRDYTEAFF
DNA: TGTGCCACCGGGGGCAGGGGGCGCGACTACACTGAAGCTTTCTTT

size: .
J: TRBJ2-1
V: TRBV11-3
D: .
CDR3: CASSPLSAGRNEQFF
DNA: TGTGCCAGCAGCCCCCTCTCGGCGGGACGCAATGAGCAGTTCTTC

size: .
J: TRBJ2-5
V: TRBV5-4
D: .
CDR3: CASSLGRGVETQYF
DNA: TGTGCCAGCAGTCTGGGCAGGGGGGTAGAGACCCAGTACTTC

size: .
J: TRBJ2-1
V: TRBV15
D: TRBD2
CDR3: CATSTPGSGSDEQFF
DNA: TGTGCCACCAGCACCCCAGGTAGCGGGAGTGATGAGCAGTTCTTC

size: .
J: TRBJ2-6
V: TRBV19
D: .
CDR3: CASSTGGGANVLTF
DNA: TGTGCCAGTAGTACAGGTGGTGGGGCCAACGTCCTGACTTTC

size: .
J: TRBJ2-7
V: TRBV4-1
D: .
CDR3: CASSQAPNGEQYF
DNA: TGCGCCAGCAGCCAAGCCCCGAATGGCGAGCAGTACTTC

size: .
J: TRBJ2-7
V: TRBV11-2
D: TRBD2
CDR3: CASSRGASGRAHEQYF
DNA: TGTGCCAGCAGCAGAGGGGCTAGCGGGAGGGCACACGAGCAGTACTTC

size: .
J: TRBJ2-5
V: TRBV18
D: TRBD1
CDR3: CASSPRQGWQETQYF
DNA: TGTGCCAGCTCACCTCGACAGGGTTGGCAAGAGACCCAGTACTTC

size: .
J: TRBJ2-1
V: TRBV10-1
D: .
CDR3: CASSESGGPDEQFF
DNA: TGCGCCAGCAGTGAGTCTGGGGGGCCGGATGAGCAGTTCTTC

size: .
J: TRBJ2-7
V: TRBV4-1
D: .
CDR3: CASSQSGVESAYEQYF
DNA: TGCGCCAGCAGCCAGTCCGGAGTGGAATCCGCCTACGAGCAGTACTTC

size: .
J: TRBJ2-1
V: TRBV6-6
D: TRBD2
CDR3: CASSSAGGTYNEQFF
DNA: TGTGCCAGCAGTTCGGCGGGAGGGACCTACAATGAGCAGTTCTTC

size: .
J: TRBJ2-5
V: TRBV5-1
D: TRBD2
CDR3: CASSWTSGSETQYF
DNA: TGCGCCAGCAGTTGGACTAGCGGGAGTGAGACCCAGTACTTC

size: few
J: TRBJ1-1
V: TRBV19
D: .
CDR3: CASSPRGDTEAFF
DNA: TGTGCCAGTAGTCCCCGGGGTGACACTGAAGCTTTCTTT

size: .
J: TRBJ2-7
V: TRBV27
D: .
CDR3: CASSLRRVDEQYF
DNA: TGTGCCAGCAGTTTAAGACGAGTCGACGAGCAGTACTTC

size: .
J: TRBJ2-7
V: TRBV6-6
D: .
CDR3: CASSYAPDRPYEQYF
DNA: TGTGCCAGCAGTTACGCTCCGGACAGACCCTACGAGCAGTACTTC

size: .
J: TRBJ2-5
V: TRBV7-9
D: .
CDR3: CASSFSEETQYF
DNA: TGTGCCAGCAGCTTTTCCGAAGAGACCCAGTACTTC

size: few
J: TRBJ1-5
V: TRBV7-2
D: .
CDR3: CASSLRGGPGQPQHF
DNA: TGTGCCAGCAGCCTTAGGGGGGGGCCCGGTCAGCCCCAGCATTTT

size: .
J: TRBJ2-4
V: TRBV28
D: TRBD1
CDR3: CASRRPDRQQNIQYF
DNA: TGTGCCAGCAGGCGCCCGGACAGGCAACAAAACATTCAGTACTTC

size: .
J: TRBJ2-1
V: TRBV28
D: .
CDR3: CASTSGGSYNEQFF
DNA: TGTGCCAGCACCTCTGGGGGTAGTTACAATGAGCAGTTCTTC

size: once
J: TRBJ2-1
V: TRBV5-4
D: TRBD2
CDR3: CASSPSLSGAYNEQFF
DNA: TGTGCCAGCAGCCCCAGCCTCAGCGGGGCCTACAATGAGCAGTTCTTC

size: .
J: TRBJ2-3
V: TRBV11-2
D: .
CDR3: CASSLGDFKATDTQYF
DNA: TGTGCCAGCAGCCTCGGGGACTTCAAAGCCACAGATACGCAGTATTTT

size: .
J: TRBJ2-2
V: TRBV6-1
D: .
CDR3: CASSGNRNTGELFF
DNA: TGTGCCAGCAGTGGAAATCGTAACACCGGGGAGCTGTTTTTT

size: .
J: TRBJ1-1
V: TRBV7-9
D: .
CDR3: CASSSVGPDEAFF
DNA: TGTGCCAGCAGCTCAGTTGGACCCGATGAAGCTTTCTTT

size: .
J: TRBJ2-3
V: TRBV11-1
D: TRBD1
CDR3: CASSPGGDTQYF
DNA: TGTGCCAGCAGCCCAGGGGGAGATACGCAGTATTTT

size: .
J: TRBJ2-1
V: TRBV5-1
D: .
CDR3: CASSLALATSYNEQFF
DNA: TGCGCCAGCAGCTTGGCCTTGGCTACCAGCTACAATGAGCAGTTCTTC

size: .
J: TRBJ2-5
V: TRBV5-1
D: .
CDR3: CASSLVPSETQYF
DNA: TGCGCCAGCAGCTTGGTACCCTCCGAGACCCAGTACTTC

size: .
J: TRBJ2-5
V: TRBV6-1
D: .
CDR3: CASEGNQETQYF
DNA: TGTGCCAGCGAGGGGAACCAAGAGACCCAGTACTTC

size: .
J: TRBJ2-3
V: TRBV27
D: TRBD2
CDR3: CASSARTSGIGTQYF
DNA: TGTGCCAGCAGTGCCCGGACTAGCGGGATCGGTACGCAGTATTTT

size: .
J: TRBJ2-5
V: TRBV5-1
D: .
CDR3: CASRFGRAETQYF
DNA: TGCGCCAGCAGATTCGGCCGCGCGGAGACCCAGTACTTC

size: .
J: TRBJ2-1
V: TRBV7-3
D: .
CDR3: CASSSQGSSYNEQFF
DNA: TGTGCCAGCAGCTCCCAGGGCAGCTCCTACAATGAGCAGTTCTTC

size: .
J: TRBJ1-5
V: TRBV18
D: TRBD1
CDR3: CASSPQMTGVDQPQHF
DNA: TGTGCCAGCTCACCACAAATGACAGGGGTCGATCAGCCCCAGCATTTT

size: .
J: TRBJ1-3
V: TRBV7-3
D: .
CDR3: CASSLAWGNTIYF
DNA: TGTGCCAGCAGCTTAGCGTGGGGTAACACCATATATTTT

size: .
J: TRBJ2-7
V: TRBV27
D: TRBD1
CDR3: CASSRTGYGYEQYF
DNA: TGTGCCAGCAGCCGGACAGGGTACGGCTACGAGCAGTACTTC

size: .
J: TRBJ2-2
V: TRBV19
D: .
CDR3: CASAGTSNTGELFF
DNA: TGTGCCAGCGCCGGGACTTCGAACACCGGGGAGCTGTTTTTT

size: .
J: TRBJ1-5
V: TRBV28
D: .
CDR3: CASSFPPGRQPQHF
DNA: TGTGCCAGCAGTTTTCCTCCCGGCAGGCAGCCCCAGCATTTT

size: .
J: TRBJ2-5
V: TRBV5-1
D: .
CDR3: CASSPRTVQETQYF
DNA: TGCGCCAGCAGCCCAAGGACAGTCCAAGAGACCCAGTACTTC

size: once
J: TRBJ2-5
V: TRBV5-4
D: .
CDR3: CASSRTGGGQETQYF
DNA: TGTGCCAGCAGCCGGACGGGGGGCGGGCAAGAGACCCAGTACTTC

size: .
J: TRBJ1-2
V: TRBV28
D: .
CDR3: CASSPGSLLGYTF
DNA: TGTGCCAGCAGCCCCGGGTCCCTCCTAGGCTACACCTTC

size: .
J: TRBJ2-3
V: TRBV11-3
D: .
CDR3: CASSLGLSGSTDTQYF
DNA: TGTGCCAGCAGCTTAGGTCTCAGCGGGAGCACAGATACGCAGTATTTT

size: .
J: TRBJ2-7
V: TRBV7-2
D: TRBD2
CDR3: CASSRSSGSSYEQYF
DNA: TGTGCCAGCAGCCGGAGTAGCGGGAGCTCCTACGAGCAGTACTTC

size: .
J: TRBJ2-5
V: TRBV7-2
D: TRBD2
CDR3: CASSSIAGGGETQYF
DNA: TGTGCCAGCAGCTCAATAGCGGGAGGTGGAGAGACCCAGTACTTC

size: .
J: TRBJ1-1
V: TRBV9
D: TRBD1
CDR3: CASSSQLTGINTEAFF
DNA: TGTGCCAGCAGCTCCCAATTGACAGGGATTAACACTGAAGCTTTCTTT

size: .
J: TRBJ2-7
V: TRBV2
D: .
CDR3: CASSERDYEQYF
DNA: TGTGCCAGCAGCGAACGGGACTACGAGCAGTACTTC

size: .
J: TRBJ2-1
V: TRBV18
D: TRBD1
CDR3: CASSIVPQGQALPYNEQFF
DNA: TGTGCCAGCTCGATAGTTCCTCAGGGACAGGCCCTACCTTACAATGAGCAGTTCTTC

size: .
J: TRBJ2-1
V: TRBV6-6
D: .
CDR3: CASSYSTGANYNEQFF
DNA: TGTGCCAGCAGTTACTCCACGGGAGCCAATTACAATGAGCAGTTCTTC

size: few
J: TRBJ2-7
V: TRBV7-3
D: TRBD1
CDR3: CASSQGTAYEQYF
DNA: TGTGCCAGCAGCCAGGGGACAGCCTACGAGCAGTACTTC

size: .
J: TRBJ2-5
V: TRBV7-3
D: TRBD1
CDR3: CASSPGQVLQETQYF
DNA: TGTGCCAGCAGCCCAGGACAGGTTTTGCAAGAGACCCAGTACTTC

size: once
J: TRBJ2-1
V: TRBV6-5
D: TRBD1
CDR3: CASSYSQGAANEQFF
DNA: TGTGCCAGCAGTTACTCGCAGGGGGCGGCGAATGAGCAGTTCTTC